A single sample gave rise to the 19 T cell receptor beta chains below, sequenced in a study of blood T cell repertoires in COVID-19 (TCRdb year 2020). Library generation was performed with the immunoSEQ multiplex PCR assay. Here the immuneACCESS table is served through TCRdb, limited to in-frame sequences with V and J called. Missing clones are a known gap in these copies; in checked studies unresolved V genes cover under half, and the rest lacks a known reason. For this sample the table gives approximately 390,000 clones, of which around nine tenths were detected only once. The top ten clones comprise roughly 10% of the sample. Material: PBMCs or T cells enriched from blood (not recorded which). These receptors originate from a woman between 45 and 60 years old who had recovered from COVID-19.

V usage is TRBV19 and J usage is TRBJ1-1; 8 nucleotides align to TRBD1. In germline, CDR1 is LNHDA, CDR2 SQIVND (reference sequence). J was trimmed by 4 bases and V by 4 bases; bases with no gene match: 8. The CDR3 has 15 amino acids. The CDR3 loop is CASSTLDRVATEAFF. CDR3 sequence (DNA): TGTGCCAGTAGTACACTGGACAGGGTGGCCACTGAAGCTTTCTTT.

The chain combines TRBV7-2 with TRBJ2-5; 9 bases are a match to TRBD2. Per germline, CDR1 SGHTA and CDR2 FQGNSA. The CDR3 spans 15 residues. Losses at the gene ends were 3 bases for V and 5 bases for J; bases not matched to a gene: 7. The chain's CDR3 is CASSLASGVGETQYF. CDR3 bases: TGTGCCAGCAGCTTGGCTAGCGGGGTCGGGGAGACCCAGTACTTC.

The chain has TRBV2 and TRBJ1-2; D not resolved. V was cut by 5 bases and J by 4 bases, with 11 bases left in between. Germline CDR1 SNHLY, CDR2 FYNNEI. The CDR3 has 13 amino acids. In DNA form, the CDR3 reads TGTGCCAGCAGTTCTATGCGATTCTATGGCTACACCTTC. It yields the protein CASSSMRFYGYTF.

This chain links TRBV12-3 or TRBV12-4 with TRBJ1-2, with D possibly matching TRBD1 (5 bases). With 6 bases removed from V and 7 bases from J, the gap between germline ends came to 15 bases. This CDR3 has 13 amino acids. CDR3 region: CASRADIMSGYTF. Here the CDR3 DNA reads TGTGCCAGCAGGGCGGACATAATGAGTGGCTACACCTTC.

The chain joins TRBV7-9 to TRBJ1-4, with D unclear. The V end lost 4 bases, the J end lost 4 bases, and 4 bases lay between the germline ends. The CDR3 loop spans 12 amino acids. Germline V lookup: CDR1 SEHNR, CDR2 FQNEAQ (reference sequence). As DNA, the CDR3 is TGTGCCAGCAGCTCCCTTAATGAAAAACTGTTTTTT. Protein sequence: CASSSLNEKLFF.

The chain joins TRBV10-3 to TRBJ2-7; a weak D match, TRBD1 (5 bases). Germline V gene sequence: CDR1 ENHRY, CDR2 SYGVKD. Trimming took 8 bases from V and 0 from J, leaving 11 bases between them. The CDR3 spans 13 residues. In nucleotides, the CDR3 is TGTGCCATCGGGGCGCCCAGCTCCTACGAGCAGTACTTC. Protein sequence: CAIGAPSSYEQYF.

The chain joins TRBV10-2 to TRBJ2-3; a possible D gene is TRBD1 (5 bases). CDR3 length: 14 residues. Trimming cost V 6 bases and J 1 base, with 11 bases left between them. Looked up from germline, CDR1 is WSHSY and CDR2 is SAAADI. The CDR3 DNA follows: TGCGCCAGCAGGGGCAGGGCAGGCACAGATACGCAGTATTTT. As protein: CASRGRAGTDTQYF.

This chain joins TRBV10-1 and TRBJ1-2; the D gene is possibly TRBD1 (5 bases). Germline CDR1 reads WNHNN; CDR2 reads SYGVQD (reference sequence). The CDR3 extends over 12 amino acids. Trimming cost V 6 bases and J 6 bases, with 11 bases left between them. DNA of the CDR3: TGCGCCAGCAGCCCAGGGAATCATGGCTACACCTTC. Amino acid sequence: CASSPGNHGYTF.

The chain carries TRBV2 and TRBJ2-2, with D tentatively TRBD1 (5 bases). The CDR3 contains 13 residues. The V gene lost 3 bases and the J gene lost 13 bases, with 15 bases spanning the gap. Looked up from germline, CDR1 is SNHLY and CDR2 is FYNNEI. CDR3 amino acids: CASSELWGERLFF. As DNA, the CDR3 is TGTGCCAGCAGTGAGTTATGGGGCGAACGGCTGTTTTTT.

This clone was picked up a small number of times. The gene calls are TRBV11-3 and TRBJ2-7, with a weak D call TRBD1 (5 bases). This CDR3 comprises 12 residues. V shed 5 bases and J shed 4 bases, with 9 bases lying between them. Germline V gene data show CDR1 as SGHNT and CDR2 as YENEEA. The CDR3 DNA reads TGTGCCAGCAGCGACCAGGGTTACGAGCAGTACTTC. It encodes CASSDQGYEQYF.

CDR3 loop: CASSNQGSSYNSPLHF. CDR3 nucleotide sequence: TGTGCCAGCAGTAACCAGGGGAGCTCCTATAATTCACCCCTCCACTTT. The chain has TRBV2 and TRBJ1-6, with TRBD1 as a possible D gene (6 bases). This CDR3 is 16 amino acids long. Germline loops: CDR1 SNHLY, CDR2 FYNNEI. V lost 5 bases and J 0 bases, leaving 11 bases between the germline ends.

This chain uses TRBV7-9 with TRBJ1-3; 7 bases are shared with TRBD1. The V gene end was trimmed by 1 base and the J gene end by 0 bases; junction bases not matched to a gene: 6. The germline CDR1 and CDR2 sequences are SEHNR and FQNEAQ (reference sequence). The CDR3 is 17 residues long. The CDR3 is CASSLVTGVTSGNTIYF. DNA for the CDR3: TGTGCCAGCAGCTTAGTAACAGGGGTGACCTCTGGAAACACCATATATTTT.

V gene TRBV4-1 combines with J gene TRBJ1-2, with 8 bases aligning to TRBD1. This CDR3 region has 14 residues. J lost 12 bases, V lost 5 bases, and 14 bases had no gene match. Per germline, CDR1 MGHRA and CDR2 YSYEKL. This chain's CDR3 is CASSSTGQGTSHTF. The CDR3 nucleotides read TGCGCCAGCAGCTCGACTGGACAGGGTACTTCTCACACCTTC.

The genes are TRBV4-3 and TRBJ2-7; 10 bases match TRBD1. The V gene's germline CDR1 is LGHNA and CDR2 YSLEER. Trimming cost V 4 bases and J 4 bases; bases outside gene matches: 4. This CDR3 region has 14 residues. CDR3 loop: CASSPGTGEYEQYF. CDR3 DNA sequence: TGCGCCAGCAGCCCAGGGACAGGGGAGTACGAGCAGTACTTC.

This clone was picked up a small number of times. J is TRBJ1-2 and V is TRBV5-1, with 7 bases identical to TRBD1. The germline V gene encodes CDR1 SGHRS and CDR2 YFSETQ. V trimming: 0 bases; J trimming: 7 bases; junction bases outside the gene matches: 6. This CDR3 spans 14 amino acids. The CDR3, as DNA: TGCGCCAGCAGCTTGGCTCTAGGGGGCGGTGGCTACACCTTC. Amino acids: CASSLALGGGGYTF.

This chain joins TRBV7-2 and TRBJ1-2, with D possibly TRBD1 on 5 matching bases. The V gene's germline CDR1 is SGHTA and CDR2 FQGNSA. With 7 bases removed from V and 4 bases from J, the gap between germline ends came to 13 bases. There are 13 residues in the CDR3. The chain's CDR3 is CASTFRVFYGYTF. CDR3 sequence (DNA): TGTGCCAGCACCTTCAGGGTTTTCTATGGCTACACCTTC.

The rearrangement uses TRBV30 and TRBJ1-2; 8 positions match TRBD1. CDR1 is GTSNPN, CDR2 SVGIG, per germline (reference sequence). The trim removed 4 bases at V and 8 bases at J, leaving 12 bases unmatched. The CDR3 runs to 14 residues. The CDR3 nucleotides are TGTGCCTGGAAGGGGACAGGCGTGTTCTGGGGCTACACCTTC. This sequence encodes CAWKGTGVFWGYTF.

This sequence joins TRBV9 and TRBJ1-4; TRBD1 matches at 8 bases. Trimming at V came to 4 bases and at J to 7 bases, leaving 9 bases not matched to a gene. CDR3 length equals 15 residues. CDR1 is SGDLS and CDR2 is YYNGEE in the germline V gene. The CDR3 sequence is CASSPRTGRTEKLFF. The DNA of the CDR3 is TGTGCCAGCAGCCCCCGGACAGGGAGGACTGAAAAACTGTTTTTT.

This sequence joins TRBV3-1 (or the pseudogene TRBV3-2) and TRBJ1-1; D is unclear. With 6 bases removed from V and 1 base from J, the gap between germline ends came to 15 bases. Germline V gene data show CDR1 as LGHDT and CDR2 as YNNKEL (reference sequence). This CDR3 has 15 residues. As DNA, the CDR3 is TGTGCCAGCAGGGCCCCGGAGGGCCGGAACACTGAAGCTTTCTTT. Amino acid sequence: CASRAPEGRNTEAFF.